A selection of T cell receptor beta chains follows, all from one sample in a study of blood T cell repertoires in COVID-19. Produced via immunoSEQ multiplex PCR; TCRdb's table is partial and in-frame only. Among roughly 260,000 clones listed, approximately 83% were seen once. Sample: PBMCs or T cells enriched from blood (not recorded which). All receptors derive from a woman between 50 and 59 years old who had recovered from COVID-19. Each CDR3 is given with its conserved first and last residue. The order of the fields is J gene, V gene, CDR3 protein.

TRBJ2-1	TRBV3-1/TRBV3-2	CASSPRGDSYNEQFF
TRBJ1-2	TRBV7-9	CASRFIDGYTF
TRBJ1-5	TRBV27	CASSLSRGSQPQHF
TRBJ2-3	TRBV11-3	CASSPGLAGASDTQYF
TRBJ2-1	TRBV24-1	CATSDPDYYNEQFF
TRBJ1-2	TRBV2	CASSENRDHGYTF
TRBJ1-5	TRBV6-6	CASTVTGQPQHF
TRBJ2-5	TRBV19	CASRGLRSSQETQYF
TRBJ1-1	TRBV9	CASSVAPGKNTEAFF
TRBJ2-7	TRBV4-1	CASSQDGAGLGVYEQYF
TRBJ2-2	TRBV7-6	CASSPGTNLGELFF
TRBJ1-5	TRBV5-5	CASAGQPQHF
TRBJ1-5	TRBV10-3	CAISTGTLGNQPQHF
TRBJ2-7	TRBV12-3/TRBV12-4	CASSRDAYEQYF
TRBJ1-4	TRBV28	CASSLVREGANEKLFF
TRBJ1-1	TRBV5-1	CASSFDRATTEAFF
TRBJ1-1	TRBV29-1	CSVDGAGGTEAFF
TRBJ2-7	TRBV6-5	CASSYRDRGHYEQYF
TRBJ2-7	TRBV6-5	CASSGGQGGFYEQYF
TRBJ2-3	TRBV18	CASSPTSPDTQYF
TRBJ1-5	TRBV4-1	CASSRWQGDSNQPQHF
TRBJ1-2	TRBV27	CASSPSLSRRANYGYTF
TRBJ2-1	TRBV7-8	CASSPLAEKQFF
TRBJ2-2	TRBV9	CASREGLAGALDAGELFF
TRBJ1-2	TRBV28	CASSEIRDRAANYGYTF